This entry lists 4 T cell receptor beta chains sequenced from one sample in a study of T cells in Graves' hyperthyroidism and ophthalmopathy. RNA transcripts served as the template for amplifying TCR beta CDR3 regions. The HTBI primer set served for first-round RT-PCR of the TCR CDR3. TCRdb re-called the multiplex PCR reads through MiXCR, storing one row per CDR3 protein. In the table there are about 480,000 distinct CDR3 sequences, roughly an eighth of which are singletons. Sequenced input: blood. These receptors were collected from a woman aged 18-30 years with Graves' hyperthyroidism.

This clonotype was observed at least ten times. CDR3 sequence: CASSFDFEQFF. DNA for the CDR3: TGTGCCAGCAGTTTTGACTTTGAGCAGTTCTTC. The genes are TRBV12-3 or TRBV12-4 and TRBJ2-1; D gene unclear. The V end lost 3 bases, the J end lost 9 bases, and 6 bases lay between the germline ends. This CDR3 comprises 11 residues.

This clonotype was picked up many times. The V gene is TRBV24-1, the J gene TRBJ1-1, with 10 bases fitting TRBD1. The CDR3 length is 13 residues. V dropped 8 bases and J dropped 10; count of bases not matched to a gene: 9. Germline V lookup: CDR1 KGHDR, CDR2 SFDVKD. The CDR3 bases are TGTGCCACCATGACGACAGGGGGCACGGTAGCTTTCTTT. It yields the protein CATMTTGGTVAFF.

This clonotype was observed many times. The rearrangement joins TRBV4-2 to TRBJ2-1; TRBD2 matches 13 bases. CDR1 and CDR2 (germline): LGHNA, YNFKEQ. This CDR3 region has 18 residues. With 0 bases clipped from V and 6 bases from J, the junction kept 8 bases outside the gene matches. CDR3 DNA sequence: TGTGCCAGCAGCCAAGAAAGGGGGACTAGCGGGAAGTTCAATGAGCAGTTCTTC. Translating it yields CASSQERGTSGKFNEQFF.

The rearrangement links TRBV4-1 to TRBJ1-1; a possible D gene is TRBD1 (5 bases). Germline CDR1 MGHRA, CDR2 YSYEKL. V was clipped by 4 bases and J by 0 bases, with 9 bases between them. The CDR3 is 14 amino acids. CDR3 amino acids: CASSPDTMNTEAFF. DNA for the CDR3: TGCGCCAGCAGCCCGGACACTATGAACACTGAAGCTTTCTTT.